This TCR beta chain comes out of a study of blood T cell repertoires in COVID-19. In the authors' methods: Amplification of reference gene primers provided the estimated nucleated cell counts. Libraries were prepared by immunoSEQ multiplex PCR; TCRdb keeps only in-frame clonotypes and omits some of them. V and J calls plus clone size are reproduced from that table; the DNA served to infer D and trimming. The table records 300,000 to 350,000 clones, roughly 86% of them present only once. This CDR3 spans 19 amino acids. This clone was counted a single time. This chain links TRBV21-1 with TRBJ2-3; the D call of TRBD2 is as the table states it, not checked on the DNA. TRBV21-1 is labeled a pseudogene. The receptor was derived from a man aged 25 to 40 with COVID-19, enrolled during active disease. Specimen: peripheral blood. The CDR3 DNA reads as TGTGCCAGCAGCAGGGAGGGGCAGGGTCCTCGCCTTAGCACAGATACGCAGTATTTT. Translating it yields CASSREGQGPRLSTDTQYF.